This T cell receptor beta chain appears in the sequencing data of a study of human thymus T cells. CDR1 and CDR2 from the germline V gene are SEHNR and FQNEAQ (reference sequence). There are 16 residues in the CDR3. With 5 bases clipped from V and 4 bases from J, the junction kept 9 bases outside the gene matches. Sequenced by immunoSEQ multiplex PCR; TCRdb stores in-frame clones only, minus some. The data show roughly 54,000 clones, with 85% to 95% seen just once and approximately 6% held by the top ten. The clonotype was recovered from a boy under two years old with a congenital heart defect but otherwise immunologically healthy. The chain is built from TRBV7-9 and TRBJ1-5, with 9 bases aligning to TRBD1. Sequencing used blood. This chain's CDR3 is CASSPEGTGSNQPQHF. The CDR3 bases are TGTGCCAGCAGCCCCGAAGGGACAGGGTCTAATCAGCCCCAGCATTTT.